These T cell receptor beta chains were read from a single sample in a study of cytomegalovirus exposure and HLA in healthy donors. Measured with immunoSEQ multiplex PCR; TCRdb has only the in-frame clones, and not every one. The table shows 150,000 to 200,000 clones, with around 80% occurring only once. Sequencing input: PBMCs. The receptor set was obtained from a man aged 50 to 59 in good health and CMV-seropositive. The CDR3 runs from the conserved cysteine through the conserved F or W. A D gene is named only where the DNA matches it firmly. The size field is filled for only some rows; it gives once, few, many or a size class.

d_gene	abundance	v_gene	j_gene	CDR3aa	CDR3nt
TRBD1	.	TRBV19	TRBJ1-5	CASSIVTGNNQPQHF	TGTGCCAGTAGTATAGTGACAGGGAACAATCAGCCCCAGCATTTT
TRBD1	.	TRBV7-8	TRBJ1-6	CASSSGGRGQDSPLHF	TGTGCCAGCAGCTCGGGTGGCAGGGGGCAGGATTCACCCCTCCACTTT
.	.	TRBV5-1	TRBJ2-5	CASSRGGQTQETQYF	TGCGCCAGCAGCCGAGGAGGACAGACTCAAGAGACCCAGTACTTC
.	.	TRBV7-9	TRBJ1-5	CASSFGPGRNQPQHF	TGTGCCAGCAGCTTCGGTCCGGGGAGAAATCAGCCCCAGCATTTT
.	.	TRBV20-1	TRBJ1-2	CSARTAYGYTF	TGCAGTGCACGGACTGCTTATGGCTACACCTTC
.	.	TRBV28	TRBJ1-2	CASSPGRANYGYTF	TGTGCCAGCAGCCCCGGGCGGGCTAACTATGGCTACACCTTC
TRBD1	.	TRBV7-8	TRBJ2-2	CASSRAQGGNTGELFF	TGTGCCAGCAGCCGTGCACAGGGGGGTAACACCGGGGAGCTGTTTTTT
.	few	TRBV6-1	TRBJ2-5	CASSEALLAQYF	TGTGCCAGCAGTGAAGCGCTTCTAGCCCAGTACTTC
.	.	TRBV2	TRBJ2-6	CASSDGRQVLGANVLTF	TGTGCCAGCAGTGATGGGAGACAGGTACTGGGGGCCAACGTCCTGACTTTC
TRBD1	.	TRBV19	TRBJ1-3	CASRDGQAGNTIYF	TGTGCCAGTAGAGATGGACAGGCGGGAAACACCATATATTTT
TRBD2	once	TRBV5-1	TRBJ2-1	CASLGLAGGYNEQFF	TGCGCCAGCCTTGGACTAGCGGGGGGTTACAATGAGCAGTTCTTC
.	.	TRBV10-2	TRBJ2-5	CASSDLETQYF	TGCGCCAGCAGTGATCTGGAGACCCAGTACTTC
.	.	TRBV7-9	TRBJ1-1	CASSLDGAGQYTEAFF	TGTGCCAGCAGCTTAGATGGGGCCGGACAGTACACTGAAGCTTTCTTT
.	.	TRBV9	TRBJ1-3	CASSGGDRRKGNTIYF	TGTGCCAGCAGCGGGGGCGACAGGAGGAAGGGAAACACCATATATTTT
.	.	TRBV25-1	TRBJ1-2	CASSPPGINYGYTF	TGTGCCAGCAGCCCCCCGGGGATTAACTATGGCTACACCTTC
TRBD1	.	TRBV18	TRBJ1-6	CASSLNTGQGPDSPLHF	TGTGCCAGCTCACTAAATACAGGACAGGGGCCGGATTCACCCCTCCACTTT
TRBD1	.	TRBV2	TRBJ1-5	CASRGTENQPQHF	TGTGCCAGCAGGGGGACAGAGAATCAGCCCCAGCATTTT
.	few	TRBV7-9	TRBJ1-2	CASSLASPYGYTF	TGTGCCAGCAGCTTAGCCTCTCCCTATGGCTACACCTTC
.	.	TRBV15	TRBJ2-1	CATSSFHVNEQFF	TGTGCCACCAGCTCATTCCATGTGAATGAGCAGTTCTTC
.	.	TRBV2	TRBJ1-1	CASADRSRGTEAFF	TGTGCCAGCGCGGACCGATCCCGAGGGACTGAAGCTTTCTTT
TRBD2	.	TRBV7-8	TRBJ2-5	CASSWGLAGQETQYF	TGTGCCAGCAGTTGGGGACTAGCGGGGCAAGAGACCCAGTACTTC
TRBD2	.	TRBV5-1	TRBJ2-5	CASSSQSGGRETQYF	TGCGCCAGCAGCTCACAGTCCGGGGGGAGAGAGACCCAGTACTTC
TRBD2	.	TRBV6-5	TRBJ2-7	CASSRFTSGGGEQYF	TGTGCCAGCAGCCGCTTCACTAGCGGGGGAGGCGAGCAGTACTTC
TRBD1	.	TRBV11-3	TRBJ1-2	CASSRRTGIYGYTF	TGTGCCAGCAGCCGCCGGACAGGGATATATGGCTACACCTTC
TRBD1	once	TRBV2	TRBJ2-7	CASFSYTGDYEQYF	TGTGCCAGCTTTTCTTATACAGGGGACTACGAGCAGTACTTC
.	.	TRBV21-1	TRBJ2-7	CASSGSGTTSYEQYF	TGTGCCAGCAGCGGATCCGGGACTACGAGCTACGAGCAGTACTTC
.	.	TRBV10-3	TRBJ2-7	CAIRGQNSYEQYF	TGTGCCATCAGAGGACAGAACTCCTACGAGCAGTACTTC